The 21 T cell receptor beta chains in this list originate from one sample, sequenced in a study of monozygotic twins with inflammatory bowel disease. TCRdb reprocessed the 5' RACE reads and keeps a single row for each CDR3 protein, giving no DNA. Its listing shows around 450,000 distinct CDR3 sequences. The sample was blood. These receptors all stem from a human donor with ulcerative colitis or Crohn's disease, or a healthy co-twin of an affected twin (not recorded which).

The chain uses TRBV7-9 and TRBJ2-5; the D call of TRBD1 rests on TCRdb alone, since no DNA is present to check it. Per the germline V gene, CDR1 is SEHNR and CDR2 is FQNEAQ (reference sequence). This CDR3 has 14 residues. The CDR3 spells CASSFFQGDETQYF.

J is TRBJ2-3 and V is TRBV19; TCRdb gives TRBD1 as the D gene, but with no DNA this cannot be confirmed. The CDR3 contains 14 residues. The germline V gene encodes CDR1 LNHDA and CDR2 SQIVND (reference sequence). The CDR3 is CDRSWAGSTDTQYF.

The chain combines TRBV29-1 with TRBJ2-7. The germline gives CDR1 SQVTM, CDR2 ANQGSEA. The CDR3 extends over 15 amino acids. CDR3 sequence reads: CSVEVPNTYSYEQYF.

CDR3 in amino acids: CASSRLGGSPLHF. This rearrangement joins TRBV11-2 to TRBJ1-6; absent DNA, TCRdb's TRBD1 call cannot be checked. CDR1 is SGHAT, CDR2 FQNNGV, per germline. This CDR3 region has 13 residues.

This chain uses TRBV10-3 with TRBJ2-1; as DNA is missing, the TRBD1 call by TCRdb cannot be tested. Per the germline V gene, CDR1 is ENHRY and CDR2 is SYGVKD. The CDR3 totals 14 residues. CDR3 region: CAIFPGGDYNEQFF.

The chain is built from TRBV14 and TRBJ2-7. Germline loops: CDR1 SGHDN, CDR2 FVKESK. CDR3 length equals 15 residues. This chain's CDR3 is CASSQASIASYEQYF.

The V gene is TRBV2, the J gene TRBJ2-3. There are 13 residues in the CDR3. The germline CDR1 and CDR2 sequences are SNHLY and FYNNEI. CDR3 loop: CASFLGSTDTQYF.

The chain links TRBV18 to TRBJ1-1. In germline, CDR1 is KGHSH, CDR2 LQKENI. The CDR3 length is 13 residues. CDR3 in amino acids: CASSPSLASEAFF.

This chain uses TRBV7-2 with TRBJ2-5. Germline V gene sequence: CDR1 SGHTA, CDR2 FQGNSA. The CDR3 covers 13 residues. The CDR3 here is CASSLQEVETQYF. Variable domain in full (rest from reference TRBV7-2 and TRBJ2-5): GAGVSQSPSNKVTEKGKDVELRCDPISGHTALYWYRQSLGQGLEFLIYFQGNSAPDKSGLPSDRFSAERTGGSVSTLTIQRTQQEDSAVYLCASSLQEVETQYFGPGTRLLVL.

The chain joins TRBV29-1 to TRBJ2-7; TCRdb reports TRBD1, a call that lacks DNA to check it against. Germline V gene lookup returns CDR1 SQVTM and CDR2 ANQGSEA. This CDR3 region has 13 residues. The CDR3 sequence is CSARTGGLGEQYF.

The V gene is TRBV19, the J gene TRBJ1-1; lacking DNA, the TRBD1 call made by TCRdb goes unchecked. In germline, CDR1 is LNHDA, CDR2 SQIVND (reference sequence). The CDR3 runs to 15 residues. The CDR3 loop is CASIRTGQGPPEAFF.

The chain couples TRBV11-2 to TRBJ2-1. In germline, CDR1 is SGHAT, CDR2 FQNNGV. CDR3 size: 14 residues. CDR3 sequence: CASSPRDYYNEQFF.

The chain has TRBV20-1 and TRBJ2-3. Germline V gene sequence: CDR1 DFQATT, CDR2 SNEGSKA (reference sequence). This CDR3 is 14 amino acids long. CDR3 sequence reads: CSARDVAEWDTQYF.

The gene calls are TRBV5-1 and TRBJ1-5. Germline-derived CDR1 and CDR2 are SGHRS and YFSETQ. The CDR3 covers 13 residues. This chain's CDR3 is CASSLEIGQPQHF. Full variable domain (outside the CDR3, taken from reference TRBV5-1 and TRBJ1-5): KAGVTQTPRYLIKTRGQQVTLSCSPISGHRSVSWYQQTPGQGLQFLFEYFSETQRNKGNFPGRFSGRQFSNSRSEMNVSTLELGDSALYLCASSLEIGQPQHFGDGTRLSIL.

CDR3 in amino acids: CASSGPGTSTDTQYF. V usage is TRBV2 and J usage is TRBJ2-3. The CDR3 runs 15 residues. Germline V gene lookup returns CDR1 SNHLY and CDR2 FYNNEI. The complete variable domain, with remaining parts taken from reference TRBV2 and TRBJ2-3, reads EPEVTQTPSHQVTQMGQEVILRCVPISNHLYFYWYRQILGQKVEFLVSFYNNEISEKSEIFDDQFSVERPDGSNFTLKIRSTKLEDSAMYFCASSGPGTSTDTQYFGPGTRLTVL.

The chain uses TRBV5-1 and TRBJ2-5; lacking DNA, the TRBD1 call made by TCRdb goes unchecked. In germline, CDR1 is SGHRS, CDR2 YFSETQ. The CDR3 extends over 15 amino acids. This chain's CDR3 is CASSQGTGSIETQYF.

The genes are TRBV29-1 and TRBJ1-4; TCRdb's assignment of TRBD1 cannot be checked, as there is no DNA. CDR1 SQVTM and CDR2 ANQGSEA come from the germline V gene. The CDR3 has 15 residues. This CDR3 reads CSVAQQGATNEKLFF.

The chain is built from TRBV3-1 and TRBJ2-7; TCRdb lists TRBD2, though no DNA is available to test this call. The CDR3 length is 14 residues. The V gene's germline CDR1 is LGHDT and CDR2 YNNKEL (reference sequence). CDR3 sequence: CASSPGLSSYEQYF.

V is TRBV20-1 and J is TRBJ2-5; without DNA, the TCRdb call of TRBD2 cannot be checked. Per germline, CDR1 DFQATT and CDR2 SNEGSKA (reference sequence). The CDR3 has 14 amino acids. CDR3 amino acids: CSAKFSGSIKTQYF.

The V and J genes are TRBV21-1 and TRBJ1-2; TCRdb's assignment of TRBD1 cannot be checked, as there is no DNA. TRBV21-1 is a pseudogene segment. This CDR3 region has 17 residues. Here the CDR3 reads CASSSLLGRDRDNGYTF.

CDR3 region: CASSSRGGSGKDTQYF. This chain connects TRBV5-1 to TRBJ2-3; TCRdb's assignment of TRBD1 cannot be checked, as there is no DNA. CDR3 size: 16 residues. Looked up from germline, CDR1 is SGHRS and CDR2 is YFSETQ.